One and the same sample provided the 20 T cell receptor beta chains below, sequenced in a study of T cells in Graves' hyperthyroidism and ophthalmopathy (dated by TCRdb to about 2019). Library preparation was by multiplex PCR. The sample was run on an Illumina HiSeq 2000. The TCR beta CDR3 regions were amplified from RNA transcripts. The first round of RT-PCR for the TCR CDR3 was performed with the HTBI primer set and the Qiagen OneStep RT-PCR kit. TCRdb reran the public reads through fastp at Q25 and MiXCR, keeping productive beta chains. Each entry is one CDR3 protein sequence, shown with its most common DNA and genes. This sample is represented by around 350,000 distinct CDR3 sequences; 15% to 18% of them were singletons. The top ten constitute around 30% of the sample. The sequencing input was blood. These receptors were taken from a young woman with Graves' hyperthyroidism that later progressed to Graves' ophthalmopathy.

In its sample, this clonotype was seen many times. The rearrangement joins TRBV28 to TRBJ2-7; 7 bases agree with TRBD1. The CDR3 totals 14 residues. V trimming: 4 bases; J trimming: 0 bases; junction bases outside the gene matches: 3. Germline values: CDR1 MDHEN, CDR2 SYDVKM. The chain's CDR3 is CASSSGQISYEQYF. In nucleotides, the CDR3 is TGTGCCAGCAGTTCGGGACAGATCTCCTACGAGCAGTACTTC. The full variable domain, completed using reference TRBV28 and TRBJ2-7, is DVKVTQSSRYLVKRTGEKVFLECVQDMDHENMFWYRQDPGLGLRLIYFSYDVKMKEKGDIPEGYSVSREKKERFSLILESASTNQTSMYLCASSSGQISYEQYFGPGTRLTVT.

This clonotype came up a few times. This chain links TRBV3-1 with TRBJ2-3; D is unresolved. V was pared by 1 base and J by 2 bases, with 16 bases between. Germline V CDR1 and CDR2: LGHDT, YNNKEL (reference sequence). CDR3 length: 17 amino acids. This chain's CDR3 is CASSQVSRAPLTDTQYF. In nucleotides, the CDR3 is TGTGCCAGCAGCCAAGTAAGCCGGGCACCCCTCACAGATACGCAGTATTTT.

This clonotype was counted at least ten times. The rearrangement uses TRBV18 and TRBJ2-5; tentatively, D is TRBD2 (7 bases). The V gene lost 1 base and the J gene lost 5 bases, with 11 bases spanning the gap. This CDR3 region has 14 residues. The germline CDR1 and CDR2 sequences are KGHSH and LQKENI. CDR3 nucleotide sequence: TGTGCCAGCTCACCACGCGGGGGCCGGGAGACCCAGTACTTC. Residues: CASSPRGGRETQYF.

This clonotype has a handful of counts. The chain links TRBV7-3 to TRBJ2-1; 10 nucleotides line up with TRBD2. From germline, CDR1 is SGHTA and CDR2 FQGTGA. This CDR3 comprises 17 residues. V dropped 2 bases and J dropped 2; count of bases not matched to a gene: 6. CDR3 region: CASSLYGLAETYNEQFF. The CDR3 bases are TGTGCCAGCAGCTTATACGGACTAGCGGAGACCTACAATGAGCAGTTCTTC. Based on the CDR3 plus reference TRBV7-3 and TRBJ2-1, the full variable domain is GAGVSQTPSNKVTEKGKYVELRCDPISGHTALYWYRQSLGQGPEFLIYFQGTGAADDSGLPNDRFFAVRPEGSVSTLKIQRTERGDSAVYLCASSLYGLAETYNEQFFGPGTRLTVL.

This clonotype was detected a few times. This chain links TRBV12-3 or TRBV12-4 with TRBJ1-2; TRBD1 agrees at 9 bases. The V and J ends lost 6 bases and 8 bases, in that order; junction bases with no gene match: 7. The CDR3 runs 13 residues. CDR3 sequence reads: CASSRQGGRGYTF. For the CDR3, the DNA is TGTGCCAGCAGCCGACAGGGGGGAAGGGGCTACACCTTC.

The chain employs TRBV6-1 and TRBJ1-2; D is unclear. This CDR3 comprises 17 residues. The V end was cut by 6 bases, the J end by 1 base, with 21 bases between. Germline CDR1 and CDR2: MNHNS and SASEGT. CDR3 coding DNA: TGTGCCAGCAGCACTCGTCCCCATATCGAGGGTAACTATGGCTACACCTTC. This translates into CASSTRPHIEGNYGYTF.

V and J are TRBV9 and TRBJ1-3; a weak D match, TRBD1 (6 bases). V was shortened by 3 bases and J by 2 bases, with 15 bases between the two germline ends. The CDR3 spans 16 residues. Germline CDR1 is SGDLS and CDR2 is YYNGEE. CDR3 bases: TGTGCCAGCAGCGCCGGCTTCCGGGGGCCTGGAAACACCATATATTTT. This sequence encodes CASSAGFRGPGNTIYF.

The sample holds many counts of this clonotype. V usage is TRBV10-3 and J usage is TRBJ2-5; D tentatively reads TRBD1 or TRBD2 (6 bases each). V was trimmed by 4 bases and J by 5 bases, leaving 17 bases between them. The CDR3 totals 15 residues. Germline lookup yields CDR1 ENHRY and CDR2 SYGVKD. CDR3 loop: CAISGEEGGWETQYF. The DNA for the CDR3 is TGTGCCATCAGTGGGGAGGAAGGGGGATGGGAGACCCAGTACTTC.

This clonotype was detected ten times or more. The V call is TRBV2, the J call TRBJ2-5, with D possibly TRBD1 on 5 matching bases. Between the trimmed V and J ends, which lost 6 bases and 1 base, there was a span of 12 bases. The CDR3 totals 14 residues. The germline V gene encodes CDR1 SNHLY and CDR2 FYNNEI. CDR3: CASRGTGPQETQYF. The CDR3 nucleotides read TGTGCCAGCAGGGGAACAGGTCCCCAAGAGACCCAGTACTTC.

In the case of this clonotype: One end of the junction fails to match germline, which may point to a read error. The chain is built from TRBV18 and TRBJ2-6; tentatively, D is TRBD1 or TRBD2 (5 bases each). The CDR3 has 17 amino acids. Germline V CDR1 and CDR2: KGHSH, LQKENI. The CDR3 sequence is CASSAWDGRSGANVPTF. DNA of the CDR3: TGTGCCAGCTCAGCCTGGGACGGCCGCTCTGGGGCCAACGTCCCGACTTTC.

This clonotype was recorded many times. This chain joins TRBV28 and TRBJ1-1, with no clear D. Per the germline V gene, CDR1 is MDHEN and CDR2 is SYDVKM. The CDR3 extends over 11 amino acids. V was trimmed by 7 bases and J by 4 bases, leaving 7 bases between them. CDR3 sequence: CASMEGTEAFF. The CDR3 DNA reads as TGTGCCAGCATGGAGGGCACTGAAGCTTTCTTT.

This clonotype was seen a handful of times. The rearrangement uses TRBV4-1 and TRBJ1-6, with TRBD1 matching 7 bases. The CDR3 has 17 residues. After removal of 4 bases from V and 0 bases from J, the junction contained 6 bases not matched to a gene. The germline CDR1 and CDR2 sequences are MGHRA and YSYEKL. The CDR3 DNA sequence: TGCGCCAGCAGCCTCCAGGGGGTGGACTCCTATAATTCACCCCTCCACTTT. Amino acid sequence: CASSLQGVDSYNSPLHF.

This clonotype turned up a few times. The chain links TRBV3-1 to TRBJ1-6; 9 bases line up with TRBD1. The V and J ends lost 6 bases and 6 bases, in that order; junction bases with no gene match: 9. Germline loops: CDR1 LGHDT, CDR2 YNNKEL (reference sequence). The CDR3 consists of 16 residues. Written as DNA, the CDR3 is TGTGCCAGCAGTCCAACCGGGACAGGGTTTAATTCACCCCTCCACTTT. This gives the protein CASSPTGTGFNSPLHF. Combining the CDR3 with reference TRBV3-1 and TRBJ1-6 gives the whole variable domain DTAVSQTPKYLVTQMGNDKSIKCEQNLGHDTMYWYKQDSKKFLKIMFSYNNKELIINETVPNRFSPKSPDKAHLNLHINSLELGDSAVYFCASSPTGTGFNSPLHFGNGTRLTVT.

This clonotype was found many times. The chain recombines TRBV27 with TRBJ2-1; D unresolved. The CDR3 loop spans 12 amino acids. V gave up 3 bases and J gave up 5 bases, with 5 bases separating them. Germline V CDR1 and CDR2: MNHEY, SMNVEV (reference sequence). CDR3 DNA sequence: TGTGCCAGCAGTTTTGGCGACAATGAGCAGTTCTTC. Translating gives CASSFGDNEQFF.

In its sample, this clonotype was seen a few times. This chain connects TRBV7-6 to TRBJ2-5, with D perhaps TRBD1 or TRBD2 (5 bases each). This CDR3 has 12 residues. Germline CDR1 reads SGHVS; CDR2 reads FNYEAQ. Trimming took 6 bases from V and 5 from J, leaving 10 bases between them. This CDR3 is CASSGEGETQYF. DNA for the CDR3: TGTGCCAGCAGTGGAGAGGGGGAGACCCAGTACTTC.

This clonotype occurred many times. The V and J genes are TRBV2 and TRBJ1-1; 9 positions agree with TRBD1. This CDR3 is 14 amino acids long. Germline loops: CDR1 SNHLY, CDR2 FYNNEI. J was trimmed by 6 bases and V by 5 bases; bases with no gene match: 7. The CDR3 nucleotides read TGTGCCAGCAGTTCCGGGACAGGGAGGGCTGAAGCTTTCTTT. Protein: CASSSGTGRAEAFF.

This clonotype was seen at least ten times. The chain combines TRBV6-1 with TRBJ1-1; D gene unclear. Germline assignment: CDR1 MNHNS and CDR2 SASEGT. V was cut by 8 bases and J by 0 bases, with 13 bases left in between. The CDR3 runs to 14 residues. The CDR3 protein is CASAVGLMNTEAFF. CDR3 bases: TGTGCCAGCGCCGTTGGGCTAATGAACACTGAAGCTTTCTTT.

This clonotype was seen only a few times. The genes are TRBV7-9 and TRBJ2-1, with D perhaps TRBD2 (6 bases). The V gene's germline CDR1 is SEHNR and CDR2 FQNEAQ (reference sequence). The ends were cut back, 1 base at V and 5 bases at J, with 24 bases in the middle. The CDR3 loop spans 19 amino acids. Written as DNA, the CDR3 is TGTGCCAGCAGCTTAGGAGCGGGCCCTTACTTCCCCACTGACAATGAGCAGTTCTTC. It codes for CASSLGAGPYFPTDNEQFF.

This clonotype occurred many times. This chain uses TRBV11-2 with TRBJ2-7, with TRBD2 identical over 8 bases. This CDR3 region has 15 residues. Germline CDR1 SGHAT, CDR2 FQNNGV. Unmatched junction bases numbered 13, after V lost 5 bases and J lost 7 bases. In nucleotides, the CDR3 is TGTGCCAGCAGCCTGAACTCAGCGGGAGCGGGGGAGCAGTACTTC. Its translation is CASSLNSAGAGEQYF.

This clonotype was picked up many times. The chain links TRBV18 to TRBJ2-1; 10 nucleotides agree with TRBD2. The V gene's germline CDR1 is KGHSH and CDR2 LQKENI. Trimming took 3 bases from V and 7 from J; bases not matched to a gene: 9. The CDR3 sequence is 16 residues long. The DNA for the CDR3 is TGTGCCAGCTCACCGGCTAGCGGGAGTCTGGGGAATGAGCAGTTCTTC. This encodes CASSPASGSLGNEQFF.